This T cell receptor (beta chain) comes out of a study of blood T cell repertoires in COVID-19. Study overall: Sources were T cells, B-cell-depleted T cells, or PBMCs; the material itself was cDNA or gDNA.

Sequenced by immunoSEQ multiplex PCR; TCRdb stores in-frame clones only, minus some. The table has 150,000 to 200,000 clones, 86% seen once. Trimming removed 1 base from V and 1 base from J, with 8 bases in between. CDR3 size: 14 residues. Germline CDR1 reads SGDLS; CDR2 reads YYNGEE. V is TRBV9 and J is TRBJ2-5, with a tentative D call TRBD2 (6 bases). The clonotype comes from a man in his 70s with acute or convalescent COVID-19. Sequenced material: peripheral blood. The CDR3 DNA follows: TGTGCCAGCAGCGTACGGGGGTCCCAAGAGACCCAGTACTTC. Translation gives CASSVRGSQETQYF.